Listed below are T cell receptor beta chains from one sample, sequenced in a study of T cells in Graves' hyperthyroidism and ophthalmopathy. MiXCR was run by TCRdb on the multiplex PCR reads, yielding one entry per CDR3 protein. The sample lists a few hundred thousand distinct CDR3 sequences; about 20% were seen once. The sequenced sample was blood. These receptors were collected from a man aged 18 to 29 with Graves' hyperthyroidism. Each CDR3 is given with its conserved first and last residue. The D gene is left open where the match is weak. Only part of the rows carry a size: once, few, many, or a class if the clone is expanded.

NA	NA	TRBV30	TRBJ1-1	CAWIKNGANTEAFF	TGTGCCTGGATTAAAAACGGAGCGAACACTGAAGCTTTCTTT
NA	many	TRBV5-1	TRBJ1-1	CASSSPRVGTEAFF	TGCGCCAGCAGCTCCCCGAGGGTTGGGACTGAAGCTTTCTTT
NA	many	TRBV15	TRBJ2-7	CATTDGAREQYF	TGTGCCACCACTGATGGGGCGCGCGAGCAGTACTTC
NA	many	TRBV6-1	TRBJ1-5	CASSFDRWNQPQHF	TGTGCCAGCAGCTTCGACAGGTGGAATCAGCCCCAGCATTTT
TRBD1	once	TRBV7-8	TRBJ1-1	CASSLGRGLAEAFF	TGTGCCAGCAGCTTGGGCAGGGGGCTCGCTGAAGCTTTCTTT
NA	NA	TRBV2	TRBJ1-1	CASSERRLNTEAFF	TGTGCCAGCAGTGAAAGACGGTTGAACACTGAAGCTTTCTTT
NA	many	TRBV5-1	TRBJ1-1	CASRYGQPNTEAFF	TGCGCCAGCAGATACGGACAGCCGAACACTGAAGCTTTCTTT
NA	NA	TRBV27	TRBJ2-5	CASRVGAGETQYF	TGTGCCAGCCGGGTGGGAGCCGGAGAGACCCAGTACTTC
TRBD1	NA	TRBV12-3/TRBV12-4	TRBJ1-1	CASSPRDRILSTEAFF	TGTGCCAGCAGCCCCCGGGACAGGATTTTGAGCACTGAAGCTTTCTTT
NA	NA	TRBV6-1	TRBJ2-5	CASSRGSYEETQYF	TGTGCCAGCAGTAGGGGTTCGTATGAAGAGACCCAGTACTTC
NA	few	TRBV3-1	TRBJ1-5	CASSQDSQGFQPQHF	TGTGCCAGCAGCCAAGATTCGCAGGGTTTTCAGCCCCAGCATTTT
NA	few	TRBV19	TRBJ1-1	CASGYTLNTEAFF	TGTGCCAGTGGGTACACCTTGAACACTGAAGCTTTCTTT
NA	NA	TRBV7-9	TRBJ1-2	CASSLGTLTNYGYTF	TGTGCCAGCAGCTTAGGGACCTTGACTAACTATGGCTACACCTTC
NA	many	TRBV5-1	TRBJ2-5	CASSSGTPGETQYF	TGCGCCAGCAGCTCCGGGACACCGGGGGAGACCCAGTACTTC
NA	many	TRBV12-3/TRBV12-4	TRBJ2-7	CASSLLGAFYEQYF	TGTGCCAGCAGTTTACTGGGGGCCTTCTACGAGCAGTACTTC
NA	many	TRBV5-1	TRBJ2-2	CASSLVTLGSGELFF	TGCGCCAGCAGCTTGGTTACCCTAGGGAGCGGGGAGCTGTTTTTT
NA	many	TRBV2	TRBJ1-5	CASSGDFNQPQHF	TGTGCCAGCAGCGGGGACTTCAATCAGCCCCAGCATTTT
NA	few	TRBV12-3/TRBV12-4	TRBJ1-1	CASSPFGTWDTEAFF	TGTGCCAGCAGTCCCTTTGGGACGTGGGACACTGAAGCTTTCTTT
NA	NA	TRBV12-3/TRBV12-4	TRBJ2-5	CASSSNPIQAYGETQYF	TGTGCCAGCAGTTCCAACCCCATCCAGGCGTACGGAGAGACCCAGTACTTC
NA	NA	TRBV6-1	TRBJ1-1	CASGRRNTEAFF	TGTGCCAGCGGTCGGAGGAACACTGAAGCTTTCTTT
NA	many	TRBV6-6	TRBJ2-6	CASSYSILSGANVLTF	TGTGCCAGCAGTTACTCGATCCTCTCTGGGGCCAACGTCCTGACTTTC
NA	many	TRBV20-1	TRBJ2-5	CSASVTVQETQYF	TGCAGTGCTAGTGTGACAGTCCAAGAGACCCAGTACTTC
TRBD1	many	TRBV30	TRBJ2-7	CAWSSYSTGFHEQYF	TGTGCCTGGAGTTCTTATTCGACAGGGTTCCACGAGCAGTACTTC
TRBD2	many	TRBV28	TRBJ2-7	CASSFRGVSSYEQYF	TGTGCCAGCAGTTTTCGGGGGGTTTCCTCCTACGAGCAGTACTTC
NA	many	TRBV28	TRBJ2-5	CASSFLEGTKETQYF	TGTGCCAGCAGCTTTCTGGAGGGAACCAAAGAGACCCAGTACTTC
TRBD1	many	TRBV6-2/TRBV6-3	TRBJ1-6	CASSYARDRGYSPLHF	TGTGCCAGCAGTTATGCCAGGGACAGGGGTTACTCACCCCTCCACTTT
TRBD1	many	TRBV28	TRBJ1-1	CASSLPSDRATEAFF	TGTGCCAGCAGTTTACCGTCGGACAGGGCCACTGAAGCTTTCTTT
TRBD2	many	TRBV19	TRBJ2-2	CATSAGTITGELFF	TGTGCCACCTCGGCCGGGACTATCACCGGGGAGCTGTTTTTT
TRBD2	many	TRBV12-3/TRBV12-4	TRBJ2-2	CASNSGGNTGELFF	TGTGCCAGCAACTCGGGGGGTAACACCGGGGAGCTGTTTTTT
NA	many	TRBV4-1	TRBJ2-5	CASSQDGKTQYF	TGCGCCAGCAGCCAAGATGGGAAGACCCAGTACTTC
TRBD2	NA	TRBV7-9	TRBJ2-7	CTSSLRDYPYEQYF	TGTACCAGCAGCTTACGGGACTATCCTTACGAGCAGTACTTC
TRBD1	many	TRBV5-6	TRBJ1-1	CASNPTGIPEAFF	TGTGCCAGCAACCCGACAGGGATCCCTGAAGCTTTCTTT
TRBD1	many	TRBV2	TRBJ1-5	CASRTDRGALNQPQHF	TGTGCCAGCAGAACGGACAGGGGGGCCCTAAATCAGCCCCAGCATTTT
NA	NA	TRBV4-1	TRBJ1-1	CASSQVRFDEAFF	TGCGCCAGCAGCCAGGTCCGGTTCGATGAAGCTTTCTTT
TRBD1	many	TRBV12-3/TRBV12-4	TRBJ1-2	CASSAGQGRLYGYTF	TGTGCCAGCAGCGCGGGACAGGGAAGACTTTATGGCTACACCTTC
NA	many	TRBV28	TRBJ1-5	CASSLSGASVFSQPQHF	TGTGCCAGCAGTTTATCGGGGGCGAGCGTGTTCAGTCAGCCCCAGCATTTT
NA	NA	TRBV19	TRBJ1-6	CASADGNTWVNSPLHF	TGTGCCAGCGCCGACGGCAACACGTGGGTAAATTCACCCCTCCACTTT
NA	NA	TRBV12-3/TRBV12-4	TRBJ1-5	CASSPGPAGQPQHF	TGTGCCAGCAGCCCCGGGCCGGCCGGGCAGCCCCAGCATTTT
NA	many	TRBV5-1	TRBJ2-7	CASSKAGSYEQYF	TGCGCCAGCAGCAAGGCGGGGAGCTACGAGCAGTACTTC
TRBD1	many	TRBV19	TRBJ1-1	CASTGQGITEAFF	TGTGCCAGTACCGGACAGGGGATCACTGAAGCTTTCTTT
TRBD2	NA	TRBV28	TRBJ2-7	CASSTSGGGSREQYF	TGTGCCAGCAGTACCAGCGGGGGGGGGAGTAGAGAGCAGTACTTC
NA	NA	TRBV4-1	TRBJ1-5	CASSQVVVNERGNQPQHF	TGCGCCAGCAGCCAAGTTGTTGTCAACGAACGAGGCAATCAGCCCCAGCATTTT
TRBD1	many	TRBV20-1	TRBJ2-7	CSSTRGWTGSRYEQYF	TGCAGTTCTACTCGGGGGTGGACAGGGAGCCGATACGAGCAGTACTTC
NA	NA	TRBV7-6	TRBJ1-1	CASSSTGSWTEAFF	TGTGCCAGCAGCTCCACAGGGTCGTGGACTGAAGCTTTCTTT
TRBD1	many	TRBV2	TRBJ2-7	CASSGTAYEQYF	TGTGCCAGCAGCGGGACAGCCTACGAGCAGTACTTC
TRBD1	NA	TRBV7-8	TRBJ1-1	CASSFGTGGPLNTEAFF	TGTGCCAGCAGCTTCGGGACAGGGGGTCCCCTGAACACTGAAGCTTTCTTT
TRBD1	many	TRBV20-1	TRBJ2-5	CSARDPYDRVRETQYF	TGCAGTGCTAGAGACCCCTACGACAGGGTCAGAGAGACCCAGTACTTC
TRBD1	NA	TRBV7-7	TRBJ2-7	CASSLGQSSEQYF	TGTGCCAGCAGCCTGGGACAGTCCTCCGAGCAGTACTTC
TRBD1	NA	TRBV30	TRBJ1-5	CARSNPDRAQGPQHF	TGTGCCCGATCTAACCCCGACAGGGCGCAGGGGCCCCAGCATTTT
NA	few	TRBV5-1	TRBJ2-5	CASRVPSQETQYF	TGCGCCAGCAGAGTTCCCAGCCAAGAGACCCAGTACTTC
TRBD1	once	TRBV12-5	TRBJ1-1	CASGPLPPGQKNTEAFF	TGTGCTAGTGGTCCCTTGCCCCCGGGACAGAAGAACACTGAAGCTTTCTTT
NA	NA	TRBV12-3/TRBV12-4	TRBJ1-2	CASSLGRTAENNGGYTF	TGTGCCAGCAGTTTGGGCCGTACGGCGGAGAACAACGGAGGCTACACCTTC
NA	many	TRBV5-1	TRBJ1-5	CASSLGATGQGQPQHF	TGCGCCAGCAGCTTGGGGGCGACAGGCCAGGGTCAGCCCCAGCATTTT
NA	NA	TRBV10-3	TRBJ2-7	CAILSYTEGGYRFEQYF	TGTGCCATCCTCTCGTATACAGAGGGGGGGTATAGGTTTGAGCAGTACTTC